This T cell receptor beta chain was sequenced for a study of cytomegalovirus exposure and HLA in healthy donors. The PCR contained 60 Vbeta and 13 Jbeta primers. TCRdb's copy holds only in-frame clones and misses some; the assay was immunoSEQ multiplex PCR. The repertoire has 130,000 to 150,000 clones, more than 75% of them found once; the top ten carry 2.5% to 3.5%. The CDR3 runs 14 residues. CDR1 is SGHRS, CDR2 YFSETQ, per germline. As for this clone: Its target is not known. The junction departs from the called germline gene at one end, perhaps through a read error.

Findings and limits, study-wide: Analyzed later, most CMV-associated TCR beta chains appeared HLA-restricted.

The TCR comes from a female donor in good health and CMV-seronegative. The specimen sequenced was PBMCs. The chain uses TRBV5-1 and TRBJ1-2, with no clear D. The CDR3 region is CASNLPGSSYGYTF. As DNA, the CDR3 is TGCGCCAGCAACTTGCCGGGGAGTTCCTATGGCTACACCTTC.